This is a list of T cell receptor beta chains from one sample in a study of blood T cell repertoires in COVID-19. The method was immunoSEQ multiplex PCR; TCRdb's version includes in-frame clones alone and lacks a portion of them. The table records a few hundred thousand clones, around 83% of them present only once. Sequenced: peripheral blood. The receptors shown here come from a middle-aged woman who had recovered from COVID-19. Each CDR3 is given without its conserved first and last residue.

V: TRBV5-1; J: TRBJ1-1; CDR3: ASSLVSMRQANTEAF
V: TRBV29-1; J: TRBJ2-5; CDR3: SVAKPGTGGETQY
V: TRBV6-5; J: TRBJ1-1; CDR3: ASSYGWGGSTEAF
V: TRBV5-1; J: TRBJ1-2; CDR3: ASSSSYGYT
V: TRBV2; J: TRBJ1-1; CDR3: ASIRETGGTEAF
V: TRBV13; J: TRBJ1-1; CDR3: ASSLRQGRTEAF
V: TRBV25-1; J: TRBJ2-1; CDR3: ASSESQGLSSYNEQF
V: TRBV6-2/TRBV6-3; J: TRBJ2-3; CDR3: ASSYASPPSTDTQY
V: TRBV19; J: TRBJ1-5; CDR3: ASASGDQGGNQPQH
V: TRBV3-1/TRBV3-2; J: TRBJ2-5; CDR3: ASSQQETQY
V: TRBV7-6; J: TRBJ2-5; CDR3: ASSRRLAGGGKTQY
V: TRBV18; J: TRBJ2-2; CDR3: ASSPGQGWINTGELF
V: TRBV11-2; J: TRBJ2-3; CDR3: ASSYFSTDTQY
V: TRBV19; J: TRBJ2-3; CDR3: ASSIGQPTDTQY
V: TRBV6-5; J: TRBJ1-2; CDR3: ASRQGAGYT
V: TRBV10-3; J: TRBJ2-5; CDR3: AISVGTNAGGQETQY
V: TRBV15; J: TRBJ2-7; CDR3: ATSKGSSRGEQY
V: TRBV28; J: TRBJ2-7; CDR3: ASSSGQVREQY
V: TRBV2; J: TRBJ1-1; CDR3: ASSEQGSTEAF
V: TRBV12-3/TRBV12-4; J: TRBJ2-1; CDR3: ASSHGKKQF
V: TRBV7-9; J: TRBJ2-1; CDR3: ASSFGGLEQF
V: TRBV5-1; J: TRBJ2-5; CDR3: ASSTGQDQETQY
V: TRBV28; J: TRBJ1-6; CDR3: ASRQQSSYNSPLH
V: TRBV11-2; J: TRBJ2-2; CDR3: ASSSIGGTGYTGELF
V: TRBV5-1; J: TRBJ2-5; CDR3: ASSFSAAQETQY
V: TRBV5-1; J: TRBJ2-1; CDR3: ASSWGGSGGTNEQF
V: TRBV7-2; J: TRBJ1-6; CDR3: ASSLSVLRDHYNSPLH
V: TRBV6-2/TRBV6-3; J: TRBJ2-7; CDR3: ASSPVTDTSYEQY
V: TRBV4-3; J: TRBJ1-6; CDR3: ASSQRGFSPLH
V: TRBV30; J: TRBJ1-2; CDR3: AWGQGDYGYT
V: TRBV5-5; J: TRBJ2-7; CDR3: ASSGGQGPHEQY
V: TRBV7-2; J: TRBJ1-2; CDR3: ASSLNRGDGGYT
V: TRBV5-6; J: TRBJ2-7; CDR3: ASSSGLAGGLYEQY
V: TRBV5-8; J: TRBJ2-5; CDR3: ASSLGQGEKETQY
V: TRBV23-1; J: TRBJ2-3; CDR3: ASSQSPSGGGERCTDTQY
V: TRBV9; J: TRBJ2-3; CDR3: ASSVLAGSGGAYTQY
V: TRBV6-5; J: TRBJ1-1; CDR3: ASSYSSSVNTEAF
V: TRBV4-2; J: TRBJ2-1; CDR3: ASSPVSASGGNNEQF
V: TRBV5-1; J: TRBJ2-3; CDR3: ASSLLLAGGPNTQY
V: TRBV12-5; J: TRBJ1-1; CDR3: ASGLVQGGVTEAF